These T cell receptor beta chains were read from a single sample in a study of T cell changes during pregnancy in multiple sclerosis. TCRdb's copy holds only in-frame clones and misses some; the assay was immunoSEQ multiplex PCR. The profile shows some 50,000 clones, about 92% of them singletons. Material: peripheral blood, obtained after pregnancy. The receptors come from a female donor with multiple sclerosis, enrolled in a pregnancy study. Each CDR3 is given with its conserved first and last residue. A D gene is named only where the DNA matches it firmly. Only some rows state a clone size, as once, few, many or a class for expanded clones.

NA,once,TRBJ1-5,14,TRBV6-1,CASSTGQSNQPQHF,TGTGCCAGCAGTACAGGGCAAAGCAATCAGCCCCAGCATTTT
NA,NA,TRBJ1-1,14,TRBV7-2,CASSFNPGNTEAFF,TGTGCCAGCAGCTTTAATCCGGGGAACACTGAAGCTTTCTTT
NA,NA,TRBJ2-7,11,TRBV11-2,CASSFSGEQYF,TGTGCCAGCAGCTTTTCAGGGGAGCAGTACTTC
TRBD1,NA,TRBJ1-2,14,TRBV6-6,CASSYPGQENGYTF,TGTGCCAGCAGTTACCCGGGACAGGAGAATGGCTACACCTTC
NA,few,TRBJ1-1,12,TRBV19,CASSIKGNGAFF,TGTGCCAGTAGTATTAAGGGGAACGGAGCTTTCTTT
NA,NA,TRBJ1-2,12,TRBV2,CASSARRGGYTF,TGTGCCAGCAGTGCCAGACGGGGTGGCTACACCTTC
NA,few,TRBJ1-6,14,TRBV7-9,CASSLEQYNSPLHF,TGTGCCAGCAGCTTAGAACAGTATAATTCACCCCTCCACTTT
TRBD1,NA,TRBJ2-7,14,TRBV6-1,CASRGQGGRYEQYF,TGTGCCAGCAGAGGACAGGGAGGTCGCTACGAGCAGTACTTC
TRBD1,NA,TRBJ1-2,16,TRBV10-2,CASSRDRGKGDYGYTF,TGCGCCAGCAGTCGGGACAGGGGGAAAGGGGACTATGGCTACACCTTC
TRBD1,NA,TRBJ1-3,15,TRBV18,CASSPSTGLVDTIYF,TGTGCCAGCTCACCTTCGACAGGGCTCGTAGACACCATATATTTT
NA,NA,TRBJ1-5,15,TRBV4-3,CASSQGLGGTKPQHF,TGCGCCAGCAGCCAAGGGTTGGGGGGAACAAAGCCCCAGCATTTT
NA,NA,TRBJ2-3,15,TRBV7-2,CASSPTQKWTDTQYF,TGTGCCAGCAGCCCCACGCAGAAATGGACAGATACGCAGTATTTT
NA,NA,TRBJ2-1,15,TRBV9,CASSLESSSYNEQFF,TGTGCCAGCAGCCTTGAGTCGAGCTCCTACAATGAGCAGTTCTTC
TRBD2,once,TRBJ2-3,16,TRBV6-4,CASSDLAGGSTDTQYF,TGTGCCAGCAGTGACTTGGCGGGGGGGAGCACAGATACGCAGTATTTT
TRBD1,NA,TRBJ2-7,15,TRBV6-5,CASSYRGTGGYEQYF,TGTGCCAGCAGTTACCGGGGGACAGGGGGCTACGAGCAGTACTTC
NA,NA,TRBJ2-2,12,TRBV7-2,CASSLVVGELFF,TGTGCCAGCAGCTTAGTCGTCGGGGAGCTGTTTTTT
TRBD2,NA,TRBJ2-1,14,TRBV7-2,CASSSGGAVNEQFF,TGTGCCAGCAGCAGCGGGGGGGCGGTAAATGAGCAGTTCTTC
NA,NA,TRBJ1-4,17,TRBV10-3,CAISELGRADTNEKLFF,TGTGCCATCAGTGAGTTGGGGAGGGCCGATACTAATGAAAAACTGTTTTTT
NA,NA,TRBJ1-4,15,TRBV6-4,CASSKRRGTNEKLFF,TGTGCCAGCAGTAAGCGGCGGGGGACTAATGAAAAACTGTTTTTT
NA,NA,TRBJ2-2,13,TRBV25-1,CASSRAETGELFF,TGTGCCAGCAGTCGAGCGGAAACCGGGGAGCTGTTTTTT
NA,NA,TRBJ1-2,15,TRBV7-2,CASSLIRGANYGYTF,TGTGCCAGCAGCTTAATCCGGGGAGCTAACTATGGCTACACCTTC